The 8 T cell receptor beta chains presented below share a single source sample, sequenced in a study of T-cell memory formation after mild COVID-19. Via MiXCR, TCRdb re-called the 5' RACE reads, giving one row per CDR3 protein. Among 380,000 or so distinct CDR3 sequences listed, about an eighth were seen once. The source material was PBMCs or a T cell subset sorted from them (not recorded which). The receptors were sampled from a man younger than 30 who had mild COVID-19 (a few samples of this study predate the infection). Cell type and time point are not known.

This clonotype has only a few counts. The chain employs TRBV11-2 and TRBJ2-3, with TRBD2 identical over 9 bases. V dropped 6 bases and J dropped 2; count of bases not matched to a gene: 9. The CDR3 is 16 amino acids. Germline lookup yields CDR1 SGHAT and CDR2 FQNNGV. The CDR3 here is CASRVLAGANTDTQYF. CDR3 DNA sequence: TGTGCCAGCAGGGTATTAGCGGGGGCCAACACAGATACGCAGTATTTT.

Only a few counts were recorded for this clonotype. CDR3 in amino acids: CSAKNHRGPSDTQYF. The CDR3 DNA reads as TGCAGTGCTAAAAATCACAGGGGCCCTTCAGATACGCAGTATTTT. The chain combines TRBV20-1 with TRBJ2-3, with 7 nucleotides matching TRBD1. J was trimmed by 4 bases and V by 4 bases; bases with no gene match: 11. Germline V gene data show CDR1 as DFQATT and CDR2 as SNEGSKA (reference sequence). This CDR3 has 15 amino acids.

This clonotype was observed at least ten times. The chain joins TRBV4-1 to TRBJ2-3, with no clear D. The CDR3 runs to 15 residues. The germline gives CDR1 MGHRA, CDR2 YSYEKL. V lost 0 bases and J lost 6, with 13 bases in between. The CDR3: CASSQEWKGMDTQYF. DNA of the CDR3: TGCGCCAGCAGCCAAGAATGGAAAGGGATGGATACGCAGTATTTT.

This clonotype showed up just a few times. V gene TRBV4-1 combines with J gene TRBJ1-5; D gene unclear. Germline V gene lookup returns CDR1 MGHRA and CDR2 YSYEKL. This CDR3 spans 15 amino acids. V was pared by 4 bases and J by 3 bases, with 13 bases between. The CDR3 coding sequence is TGCGCCAGCAGCCCCGACGGACGGGACAATCAGCCCCAGCATTTT. Translation gives CASSPDGRDNQPQHF.

The chain couples TRBV5-5 to TRBJ2-7; D uncertain. V was trimmed by 3 bases and J by 2 bases, leaving 9 bases between them. CDR1 SGHKS and CDR2 YYEKEE come from the germline V gene (reference sequence). The CDR3 is made up of 13 amino acids. The CDR3 spells CASSSGYAYEQYV. In nucleotides, the CDR3 is TGTGCCAGCAGCTCCGGATACGCCTACGAGCAGTACGTC.

This sequence joins TRBV10-3 and TRBJ2-7, with D perhaps TRBD1 (6 bases). This CDR3 region has 13 residues. Germline V gene data show CDR1 as ENHRY and CDR2 as SYGVKD. Trimming took off 10 bases at V and 1 base at J, with 14 bases between the two ends. CDR3 nucleotides: TGTGCCACAGGTCCCGACAGGTCCTACGAGCAGTACGTC. Protein sequence: CATGPDRSYEQYV.

This clonotype came up a few times. The chain couples TRBV5-1 to TRBJ2-7; a possible D gene is TRBD2 (6 bases). Deletions cut 8 bases from V and 0 bases from J, with 12 bases between. This CDR3 contains 13 residues. Germline CDR1 and CDR2: SGHRS and YFSETQ. CDR3 nucleotide sequence: TGCGCCAGTGGGACCGGGAGCTCCTACGAGCAGTACTTC. Protein: CASGTGSSYEQYF.

CDR3 amino acids: CASSLAGDRAYEQYF. The CDR3 nucleotides read TGTGCCAGCAGCTTAGCGGGAGACAGGGCCTACGAGCAGTACTTC. The V gene is TRBV7-6, the J gene TRBJ2-7; 7 nucleotides agree with TRBD1. Germline assignment: CDR1 SGHVS and CDR2 FNYEAQ. With V trimmed by 0 bases and J by 2 bases, 4 bases remained unmatched. CDR3 length: 15 amino acids.